Sequencing of this T cell receptor beta chain was carried out in a study of blood T cell repertoires in COVID-19. About the study: The samples span acute and convalescent COVID-19 from the United States, Italy and Spain. T cells, B-cell-depleted T cells, or PBMCs provided the cDNA or gDNA that served as material.

The table came from immunoSEQ multiplex PCR; TCRdb's copy has only in-frame clones and leaves some out. The table shows approximately 410,000 clones, with roughly 89% occurring only once. The CDR3 has 16 residues. CDR1 is SGHKS and CDR2 is YYEKEE in the germline V gene (reference sequence). The receptor comes from a woman in her 30s with active or convalescent COVID-19. The specimen was peripheral blood. The chain joins TRBV5-5 to TRBJ2-5, with D possibly being TRBD2 (6 bases). The J call may not be correct, given that the DNA end is closer to TRBJ2-7. The CDR3 coding sequence is TGTGCCAGCAGCTTGAGGCCTCGGGAGTCTGCCTACGAGCAGTACTTC. Its translation: CASSLRPRESAYEQYF.